This is a list of T cell receptor beta chains from one sample in a study of T cell changes during pregnancy in multiple sclerosis. TCRdb's table, derived via immunoSEQ multiplex PCR, lists solely in-frame clones and lacks some. This sample has approximately 100,000 clones, with 75% to 95% found just once. This sample comprised peripheral blood, obtained before pregnancy. Source of these receptors: a female donor with multiple sclerosis, enrolled in a pregnancy study. The CDR3 runs from the conserved cysteine through the conserved F or W. The D gene is left open where the match is weak. A clone size is listed for some rows: how often the clone was seen (once, few, many), or a class if it is expanded.

DNA: TGTGCCAGCAGCTTAAGTGGACAGGGCACAGATACGCAGTATTTT; CDR3: CASSLSGQGTDTQYF; J: TRBJ2-3; V: TRBV7-2; size: .; D: TRBD1
DNA: TGCGCCAGCAGCTCCGCTGACAGCTCCTATAATTCACCCCTCCACTTT; CDR3: CASSSADSSYNSPLHF; J: TRBJ1-6; V: TRBV5-1; size: .; D: .
DNA: TGTGCCAGCTCAACCTTACGGACAGGGGGCCTTGAGCAGTTCTTC; CDR3: CASSTLRTGGLEQFF; J: TRBJ2-1; V: TRBV18; size: once; D: TRBD1
DNA: TGTGCCAGCAGCTCCACCGGGACTAGCGGGAGTGGGTCCAAAAACATTCAGTACTTC; CDR3: CASSSTGTSGSGSKNIQYF; J: TRBJ2-4; V: TRBV9; size: .; D: TRBD2
DNA: TGTGCCAGCAGTTTATCAGAGTCCAGCACAGATACGCAGTATTTT; CDR3: CASSLSESSTDTQYF; J: TRBJ2-3; V: TRBV27; size: .; D: .
DNA: TGTGCCAGCAGTGAACAGGGGAACTATGGCTACACCTTC; CDR3: CASSEQGNYGYTF; J: TRBJ1-2; V: TRBV2; size: .; D: .
DNA: TGTGCCAGCAGTCCTTTTTTCACGGGACTCTTCGGAAGTCAGCCCCAGCATTTT; CDR3: CASSPFFTGLFGSQPQHF; J: TRBJ1-5; V: TRBV28; size: .; D: .
DNA: TGTGCCAGCAGCCTGACAGGGGTCCAGGAGACCCAGTACTTC; CDR3: CASSLTGVQETQYF; J: TRBJ2-5; V: TRBV7-7; size: once; D: TRBD1
DNA: TGCGCCAGCAGCTTGGCCGACACAGAGAGTGAAAAACTGTTTTTT; CDR3: CASSLADTESEKLFF; J: TRBJ1-4; V: TRBV5-1; size: .; D: .
DNA: TGTGCCAGCGGTCCTGGTGGGGCCTCGGGCCACGAGCAGTACTTC; CDR3: CASGPGGASGHEQYF; J: TRBJ2-7; V: TRBV28; size: .; D: .
DNA: TGTGCCAGCAGCCGAATAGCGGGAGGGTCTTGGGGCCACGAGCAGTACTTC; CDR3: CASSRIAGGSWGHEQYF; J: TRBJ2-7; V: TRBV27; size: .; D: TRBD2
DNA: TGTGCCAGCAGTCCTGACAGGGTGAATTCACCCCTCCACTTT; CDR3: CASSPDRVNSPLHF; J: TRBJ1-6; V: TRBV27; size: .; D: TRBD1
DNA: TGTGCCAGCAGTGCGCGGGAACTTCAGTACTTC; CDR3: CASSARELQYF; J: TRBJ2-4; V: TRBV6-1; size: once; D: .
DNA: TGTGCCAGCAAAACTCTAGCGGGAGGCTACGAGCAGTACTTC; CDR3: CASKTLAGGYEQYF; J: TRBJ2-7; V: TRBV6-5; size: .; D: TRBD2
DNA: TGTGCCAGCAGTTCGGGACTCGGCACAGATACGCAGTATTTT; CDR3: CASSSGLGTDTQYF; J: TRBJ2-3; V: TRBV27; size: .; D: .
DNA: TGCGCCAGCAGCCAATCCCGGTTCTCTGGGGCCAACGTCCTGACTTTC; CDR3: CASSQSRFSGANVLTF; J: TRBJ2-6; V: TRBV4-1; size: .; D: .
DNA: TGTGCCACCAGCAGAGGTCGGGGCTACGAGCAGTACTTC; CDR3: CATSRGRGYEQYF; J: TRBJ2-7; V: TRBV15; size: .; D: .
DNA: TGTGCCTGGGAGCGGGACTCAGGCTACGAGCAGTACTTC; CDR3: CAWERDSGYEQYF; J: TRBJ2-7; V: TRBV30; size: .; D: TRBD2
DNA: TGTGCCAGCAGAAACGAGGGCAATCAGCCCCAGCATTTT; CDR3: CASRNEGNQPQHF; J: TRBJ1-5; V: TRBV28; size: .; D: .
DNA: TGTGCCTGGGGAGGGGGCACTGGGGCCAACGTCCTGACTTTC; CDR3: CAWGGGTGANVLTF; J: TRBJ2-6; V: TRBV30; size: few; D: .
DNA: TGTGCTAGTGGTCCGACTGAAGAGACCCAGTACTTC; CDR3: CASGPTEETQYF; J: TRBJ2-5; V: TRBV12-5; size: few; D: .
DNA: TGCAGCGTTGAAGATGGCCGTGGCTACGAGCAGTACTTC; CDR3: CSVEDGRGYEQYF; J: TRBJ2-7; V: TRBV29-1; size: .; D: .
DNA: TGTGCCAGCACCCGGGAGACAGCGGAAGCTTTCTTT; CDR3: CASTRETAEAFF; J: TRBJ1-1; V: TRBV5-5; size: .; D: .
DNA: TGTGCCAGAAGCCGAGGCAAGACCTACAATGAGCAGTTCTTC; CDR3: CARSRGKTYNEQFF; J: TRBJ2-1; V: TRBV7-5; size: .; D: .
DNA: TGTGCCAGCTCACCCAGGGTATCCTACAATGAGCAGTTCTTC; CDR3: CASSPRVSYNEQFF; J: TRBJ2-1; V: TRBV18; size: .; D: .
DNA: TGTGCCAGCAGCCAGCTAGACAGGGACGATTCACCCCTCCACTTT; CDR3: CASSQLDRDDSPLHF; J: TRBJ1-6; V: TRBV7-9; size: .; D: TRBD1
DNA: TGTGCCAGCGGACGCCGGGACAGGGCAGGCGGCTACACCTTC; CDR3: CASGRRDRAGGYTF; J: TRBJ1-2; V: TRBV27; size: .; D: TRBD1
DNA: TGTGCCAGCAGCTGGGGACAGGCAACGAGTGGCTACACCTTC; CDR3: CASSWGQATSGYTF; J: TRBJ1-2; V: TRBV5-6; size: .; D: TRBD1
DNA: TGTGCCAGCAGCTTAAGTGCGGGAGCGATGTACAATGAGCAGTTCTTC; CDR3: CASSLSAGAMYNEQFF; J: TRBJ2-1; V: TRBV7-3; size: .; D: TRBD2
DNA: TGTGCCAGCTCACCACCTTATGGGGGGGCCCCGAACACTGAAGCTTTCTTT; CDR3: CASSPPYGGAPNTEAFF; J: TRBJ1-1; V: TRBV18; size: .; D: .
DNA: TGTGCCAGCAGTATGACCGGTAGCGTTCATACGCAGTATTTT; CDR3: CASSMTGSVHTQYF; J: TRBJ2-3; V: TRBV7-2; size: .; D: .
DNA: TGTGCCAGATTCTCCGGGGGGACAGGGGTTTTTGGCTACACCTTC; CDR3: CARFSGGTGVFGYTF; J: TRBJ1-2; V: TRBV2; size: .; D: TRBD1
DNA: TGTGCCAGCAGCCGAGCGGGGGCTCAAGGCTACACCTTC; CDR3: CASSRAGAQGYTF; J: TRBJ1-2; V: TRBV27; size: .; D: .
DNA: TGTGCCAGTAGTCCGACAGGTAGTACCCCCACAGATACGCAGTATTTT; CDR3: CASSPTGSTPTDTQYF; J: TRBJ2-3; V: TRBV19; size: .; D: .
DNA: TGTGCCAGCAGCCCCCGGACCTCGCGGGACAATGAGCAGTTCTTC; CDR3: CASSPRTSRDNEQFF; J: TRBJ2-1; V: TRBV9; size: .; D: .
DNA: TGTGCCAGTTGGGGAGCAGGCCCTTATGGGAGCTATGGCTACACCTTC; CDR3: CASWGAGPYGSYGYTF; J: TRBJ1-2; V: TRBV19; size: .; D: .
DNA: TGTGCCAGCAGCGCCCGACAGGGGTTAACACAAGAGACCCAGTACTTC; CDR3: CASSARQGLTQETQYF; J: TRBJ2-5; V: TRBV9; size: once; D: TRBD1
DNA: TGTGCCAGCAATCCCGAGGGGGGGGTTCGCACTGAAGCTTTCTTT; CDR3: CASNPEGGVRTEAFF; J: TRBJ1-1; V: TRBV6-5; size: once; D: .
DNA: TGTGCCAGCAGTGATGGGGGCAGCCTTTTTCAGCCCCAGCATTTT; CDR3: CASSDGGSLFQPQHF; J: TRBJ1-5; V: TRBV2; size: .; D: .
DNA: TGTGCCAGCAGTGAATTAATGCGAGCCCAGCATTTT; CDR3: CASSELMRAQHF; J: TRBJ1-5; V: TRBV6-1; size: .; D: .